Sequencing of this T cell receptor (beta chain) was carried out in a study of radiation and T cells in renal cell carcinoma. The assay was immunoSEQ multiplex PCR, and TCRdb's table has in-frame clones only and misses some. The sample lists 70,000 or so clones, 82% occurring once. Specified time point: blood 2 weeks post-SBRT. The treatment is: 15 Gy SBRT to primary tumor, nephrectomy 4 weeks later. V lost 3 bases and J 5 bases, leaving 16 bases between the germline ends. Germline-derived CDR1 and CDR2 are MDHEN and SYDVKM. The CDR3 is 15 residues long. The receptor comes from a man in his sixties with renal cell carcinoma. The sequenced sample was blood, obtained from a patient whose treatment included radiotherapy and nephrectomy. The gene calls are TRBV28 and TRBJ2-5, with D perhaps TRBD2 (5 bases). CDR3 region: CASSFASGTRETQYF. CDR3 nucleotides: TGTGCCAGCAGTTTCGCAAGCGGAACTAGGGAGACCCAGTACTTC.